Here is one T cell receptor (beta chain) with its context. The target antigen is unknown. This sample was included in a study of T cell responses to AZD1222 COVID-19 vaccine. Study-wide findings and caveats: CD4 TCRs associated with vaccination spanned spike, dominating at 160-218 and 743-854.

Assay used: immunoSEQ multiplex PCR; TCRdb lists only in-frame clones, some missing. Among some 80,000 clones listed, approximately 86% were seen once. CDR1 is LGHNA, CDR2 YSLEER, per germline. Trimming removed 0 bases from V and 5 bases from J, with 17 bases in between. The CDR3 is 16 residues long. The sequencing used peripheral blood, collected on day 0 of MenACWY control vaccination. This chain connects TRBV4-3 to TRBJ2-7, with D perhaps assigned TRBD1 or TRBD2 (5 bases each). This TCR was recovered from an adult in good health. The CDR3 protein is CASSQEGTYARDEQYF. The DNA of the CDR3 is TGCGCCAGCAGCCAAGAAGGGACCTATGCTAGAGACGAGCAGTACTTC.